Presented here are 18 T cell receptor beta chains from one specimen sequenced in a study of blood T cell repertoires in COVID-19. Produced via immunoSEQ multiplex PCR; TCRdb's table is partial and in-frame only. The sample comprises 300,000 or so clones, 87% of which are singletons, and under 6% rests with the top ten. Sequenced sample: PBMCs or T cells enriched from blood (not recorded which). These receptors originate from a woman in her twenties or thirties who had recovered from COVID-19.

The chain combines TRBV29-1 with TRBJ1-5, with unresolved D. CDR1 and CDR2 from the germline V gene are SQVTM and ANQGSEA. V was shortened by 7 bases and J by 1 base, with 8 bases between the two germline ends. The CDR3 has 12 amino acids. The CDR3: CSASGSNQPQHF. CDR3 nucleotide sequence: TGCAGCGCCTCGGGGAGCAATCAGCCCCAGCATTTT.

The chain links TRBV6-5 to TRBJ1-2; 7 bases are shared with TRBD1. The CDR3 totals 15 residues. Germline V gene sequence: CDR1 MNHEY, CDR2 SVGAGI. The V gene end was trimmed by 7 bases and the J gene end by 3 bases; junction bases not matched to a gene: 11. The CDR3 spells CASKPTGVSDYGYTF. The CDR3 DNA sequence: TGTGCCAGCAAACCTACAGGGGTGTCGGACTATGGCTACACCTTC.

J is TRBJ2-1 and V is TRBV11-1; 11 positions match TRBD2. This CDR3 spans 16 amino acids. Germline values: CDR1 SGHAT, CDR2 FQDESV (reference sequence). Trimming took 1 base from V and 4 from J; bases not matched to a gene: 3. CDR3 nucleotides: TGTGCCAGCAGCTTAGTAGCGGGGGGGCTATACAATGAGCAGTTCTTC. Translation gives CASSLVAGGLYNEQFF.

The V call is TRBV29-1, the J call TRBJ2-1, with 12 nucleotides matching TRBD1. Germline CDR1 SQVTM, CDR2 ANQGSEA. The CDR3 length is 14 residues. V shed 5 bases, J shed 5 bases, and the junction held 4 bases outside the gene matches. As DNA, the CDR3 is TGCAGCGTTTTGGGACAGGGGGCTCACAATGAGCAGTTCTTC. Its translation is CSVLGQGAHNEQFF.

This chain joins TRBV6-5 and TRBJ1-1; no definite D call. This CDR3 is 12 amino acids long. Trimming shortened V by 1 base and J by 7 bases, and 7 bases separated the two germline ends. Germline CDR1 MNHEY, CDR2 SVGAGI. DNA for the CDR3: TGTGCCAGCAGTTACTGGGGAGTTGAAGCTTTCTTT. Encoded protein: CASSYWGVEAFF.

The chain couples TRBV5-1 to TRBJ2-5; 7 bases match TRBD1. CDR3 size: 16 residues. Germline V lookup: CDR1 SGHRS, CDR2 YFSETQ. V shed 0 bases and J 1 base; nucleotides not matched to a gene: 6. The CDR3 DNA reads as TGCGCCAGCAGCTTGGGTCCAGGGGGAAGCCAAGAGACCCAGTACTTC. Protein sequence: CASSLGPGGSQETQYF.

This clone was detected only a few times. This chain joins TRBV7-2 and TRBJ2-7; 9 bases agree with TRBD1. From germline, CDR1 is SGHTA and CDR2 FQGNSA. The J segment lost 3 bases and the V segment lost 5 bases, leaving 8 bases of the junction unmatched. This CDR3 contains 15 residues. The CDR3 DNA reads TGTGCCAGCAGCCCTACGACAGGGGGTGTCTACGAGCAGTACTTC. This encodes CASSPTTGGVYEQYF.

This chain uses TRBV7-8 with TRBJ2-2; tentative D call: TRBD2 (6 bases). The CDR3 contains 15 residues. The germline gives CDR1 SGHVS, CDR2 FQNEAQ. Trimming took 3 bases from V and 1 from J, leaving 9 bases between them. This chain's CDR3 is CASSFAGGNTGELFF. DNA for the CDR3: TGTGCCAGCAGCTTCGCCGGGGGGAACACCGGGGAGCTGTTTTTT.

The rearrangement links TRBV6-2 or TRBV6-3 to TRBJ2-7, with 9 bases lining up with TRBD2. Germline CDR1 reads MNHEY; CDR2 reads SVGEGT. The J segment lost 3 bases and the V segment lost 2 bases, leaving 5 bases of the junction unmatched. CDR3 length equals 15 residues. The CDR3 sequence: CASSYAGTSFYEQYF. The CDR3 DNA sequence: TGTGCCAGCAGTTACGCCGGGACTAGCTTCTACGAGCAGTACTTC.

This clone was detected ten times or more. This sequence joins TRBV2 and TRBJ2-1; D remains ambiguous. The V end was cut by 6 bases, the J end by 0 bases, with 12 bases between. CDR1 and CDR2 from the germline V gene are SNHLY and FYNNEI. The CDR3 length is 15 residues. The CDR3 DNA is TGTGCCAGCAGGGAGACCCTTGTCTCCTACAATGAGCAGTTCTTC. Its protein product is CASRETLVSYNEQFF.

This clone was seen once. The CDR3 loop is CASRFGQPNFTGELFF. The CDR3 coding sequence is TGTGCCAGCAGGTTCGGACAGCCAAATTTCACCGGGGAGCTGTTTTTT. V gene TRBV11-2 combines with J gene TRBJ2-2; possibly TRBD1 for D (6 bases). The CDR3 contains 16 residues. V was pared by 6 bases and J by 4 bases, with 18 bases between. Per germline, CDR1 SGHAT and CDR2 FQNNGV.

A single count supports this clone. The J gene is TRBJ1-6, the V gene TRBV5-1, with TRBD1 matching over 8 bases. Germline CDR1 and CDR2: SGHRS and YFSETQ. There are 14 residues in the CDR3. J was trimmed by 10 bases and V by 0 bases; bases with no gene match: 3. The CDR3 DNA follows: TGCGCCAGCAGCTTGGGGACAGGGCGATCACCCCTCCACTTT. It codes for CASSLGTGRSPLHF.

This sequence joins TRBV3-1 (or the pseudogene TRBV3-2) and TRBJ1-1; D is uncertain. This CDR3 is 14 amino acids long. Trimming cost V 0 bases and J 7 bases, with 12 bases left between them. Germline V CDR1 and CDR2: LGHDT, YNNKEL (reference sequence). The CDR3 loop is CASSQDLSGSEAFF. The CDR3 DNA follows: TGTGCCAGCAGCCAAGATCTTTCGGGAAGTGAAGCTTTCTTT.

The rearrangement uses TRBV6-5 and TRBJ2-1; D may be TRBD1 (5 bases). Germline assignment: CDR1 MNHEY and CDR2 SVGAGI. CDR3 length: 15 residues. With 7 bases removed from V and 7 bases from J, the gap between germline ends came to 20 bases. The CDR3 protein is CASTRVRGWENEQFF. In DNA, the CDR3 is TGTGCCAGCACCCGGGTAAGGGGTTGGGAAAATGAGCAGTTCTTC.

This chain's CDR3 is CASSVEQGLDEQFF. Here the CDR3 DNA reads TGTGCCAGCAGTGTCGAACAGGGGTTGGATGAGCAGTTCTTC. The gene calls are TRBV2 and TRBJ2-1, with TRBD1 identical over 7 bases. This CDR3 contains 14 residues. The ends lost 4 bases at V and 8 bases at J; junction bases unmatched: 8. Germline V CDR1 and CDR2: SNHLY, FYNNEI. The whole variable domain, filled in from reference TRBV2 and TRBJ2-1, reads EPEVTQTPSHQVTQMGQEVILRCVPISNHLYFYWYRQILGQKVEFLVSFYNNEISEKSEIFDDQFSVERPDGSNFTLKIRSTKLEDSAMYFCASSVEQGLDEQFFGPGTRLTVL.

The chain has TRBV2 and TRBJ1-4; D perhaps matches TRBD1 (5 bases). CDR3 size: 15 residues. Trimming took off 6 bases at V and 4 bases at J, with 15 bases between the two ends. From germline, CDR1 is SNHLY and CDR2 FYNNEI. The CDR3 protein is CASRVSGGNNEKLFF. The CDR3 DNA reads as TGTGCCAGCAGGGTTAGCGGGGGTAATAATGAAAAACTGTTTTTT.

The gene calls are TRBV2 and TRBJ2-5; the D is unclear. Germline values: CDR1 SNHLY, CDR2 FYNNEI. Trimming left V 8 bases short and J 1 base short, with 14 bases between. This CDR3 has 14 amino acids. CDR3 nucleotides: TGTGCCAGCGGGTGGATTACAGTCCAAGAGACCCAGTACTTC. Protein product: CASGWITVQETQYF.

This chain links TRBV27 with TRBJ1-3; 8 bases line up with TRBD1. This CDR3 has 17 amino acids. Trimming cost V 5 bases and J 0 bases; bases outside gene matches: 9. The V gene's germline CDR1 is MNHEY and CDR2 SMNVEV (reference sequence). The CDR3 coding sequence is TGTGCCAGCAGTCTTCTGGGACAGGCCGGCTCTGGAAACACCATATATTTT. Translation: CASSLLGQAGSGNTIYF.